The next 18 T cell receptor beta chains were all read from a single sample in a study of EBV T-cell therapy then PD-1 blockade in nasopharyngeal carcinoma. Clones were sequenced by immunoSEQ multiplex PCR, and TCRdb holds only the in-frame ones, with some missing. The sample lists roughly 14,000 clones, under 90% seen once, with approximately 30% in the top ten. Treatment in this sample: AdE1-LMPpoly-expanded autologous EBV-specific T-cell therapy followed by anti-PD-1 nivolumab. What these receptors recognize is not known. Sequences were derived from CD8+ T cells from blood, sampled at roughly day 110 from a patient whose treatment included autologous EBV-specific T cells and nivolumab. These TCRs come from a middle-aged man with nasopharyngeal carcinoma.

The gene calls are TRBV6-4 and TRBJ2-5; no firm D call. Between the trimmed V and J ends, which lost 2 bases and 3 bases, there was a span of 13 bases. CDR1 is MRHNA and CDR2 is SNTAGT in the germline V gene. CDR3 length: 15 amino acids. The DNA for the CDR3 is TGTGCCAGCAGTGACAGACCCCCCTTGGAAGAGACCCAGTACTTC. Translated, it gives CASSDRPPLEETQYF.

The genes are TRBV4-3 and TRBJ1-4, with no clear D. The V gene's germline CDR1 is LGHNA and CDR2 YSLEER. The ends were cut back, 0 bases at V and 5 bases at J, with 10 bases in the middle. This CDR3 is built from 15 residues. The CDR3 loop is CASSQDPSQNEKLFF. Written as DNA, the CDR3 is TGCGCCAGCAGCCAAGATCCTAGCCAGAATGAAAAACTGTTTTTT.

The J gene is TRBJ2-7, the V gene TRBV6-5; D unclear. Germline V CDR1 and CDR2: MNHEY, SVGAGI. V was clipped by 6 bases and J by 0 bases, with 9 bases between them. The CDR3 extends over 13 amino acids. Here the CDR3 reads CASSQPSSYEQYF. The CDR3 DNA follows: TGTGCCAGCAGCCAGCCCAGCTCCTACGAGCAGTACTTC.

The chain carries TRBV20-1 and TRBJ2-3; 9 nucleotides line up with TRBD2. CDR1 is DFQATT and CDR2 is SNEGSKA in the germline V gene (reference sequence). The V and J ends lost 3 bases and 2 bases, in that order; junction bases with no gene match: 9. The CDR3 runs 16 residues. CDR3 sequence: CSASPLAGMATDTQYF. CDR3 DNA sequence: TGCAGTGCTAGTCCTCTAGCGGGGATGGCCACAGATACGCAGTATTTT.

The chain carries TRBV5-1 and TRBJ2-7; the D is unclear. The V gene lost 2 bases and the J gene lost 3 bases, with 12 bases spanning the gap. The CDR3 is made up of 14 amino acids. Germline V gene lookup returns CDR1 SGHRS and CDR2 YFSETQ. Here the CDR3 DNA reads TGCGCCAGCAGCTTAGGCGGAGCCCTCTACGAGCAGTACTTC. Its translation is CASSLGGALYEQYF.

This chain uses TRBV3-1 (or the pseudogene TRBV3-2) with TRBJ1-4; the match to TRBD1 covers 12 bases. This CDR3 has 19 residues. Germline V gives CDR1 LGHDT, CDR2 YNNKEL (reference sequence). With V trimmed by 0 bases and J by 1 base, 6 bases remained unmatched. The CDR3 sequence is CASSQERDRGLGTNEKLFF. The DNA for the CDR3 is TGTGCCAGCAGCCAAGAAAGGGACAGGGGGCTAGGAACTAATGAAAAACTGTTTTTT.

This sequence joins TRBV6-1 and TRBJ1-4; the D gene is possibly TRBD1 (5 bases). Trimming took 2 bases from V and 7 from J, leaving 17 bases between them. This CDR3 is 16 amino acids long. Looked up from germline, CDR1 is MNHNS and CDR2 is SASEGT. The CDR3 is CASSETPPGRGEKLFF. In nucleotides, the CDR3 is TGTGCCAGCAGTGAAACCCCCCCGGGGCGAGGTGAAAAACTGTTTTTT.

The chain has TRBV7-6 and TRBJ1-5; tentative D call: TRBD1 (6 bases). CDR3 length: 16 residues. Between the trimmed V and J ends, which lost 7 bases and 2 bases, there was a span of 18 bases. Per germline, CDR1 SGHVS and CDR2 FNYEAQ. The CDR3 sequence is CASTRTVGMGNQPQHF. In DNA, the CDR3 is TGTGCCAGCACCAGGACAGTGGGTATGGGCAATCAGCCCCAGCATTTT.

The rearrangement links TRBV5-1 to TRBJ1-2; 9 nucleotides match TRBD1. J gave up 8 bases and V 4 bases, and 9 bases lay outside the gene matches. Germline V CDR1 and CDR2: SGHRS, YFSETQ. The CDR3 consists of 14 residues. The CDR3 region has the DNA TGCGCCAGCAGCCCGGACAGGGGCCCGGACGGCTACACCTTC. It is translated as CASSPDRGPDGYTF.

The V call is TRBV3-1 (or the pseudogene TRBV3-2), the J call TRBJ2-3; TRBD1 aligns across 9 bases. The J segment lost 2 bases and the V segment lost 5 bases, leaving 5 bases of the junction unmatched. The CDR3 runs 15 residues. The germline V gene encodes CDR1 LGHDT and CDR2 YNNKEL (reference sequence). The chain's CDR3 is CASSNRDRDTDTQYF. The CDR3 DNA sequence: TGTGCCAGCAGCAACCGGGACAGGGACACAGATACGCAGTATTTT.

The rearrangement joins TRBV5-1 to TRBJ1-2; the D gene is possibly TRBD1 (5 bases). The CDR3 runs 14 residues. Per germline, CDR1 SGHRS and CDR2 YFSETQ. The ends were cut back, 0 bases at V and 8 bases at J, with 14 bases in the middle. The DNA of the CDR3 is TGCGCCAGCAGCTTGGCGGCCAGGGAGAGCGGCTACACCTTC. Translation gives CASSLAARESGYTF.

The chain couples TRBV7-2 to TRBJ2-7, with 8 bases identical to TRBD1. V was clipped by 5 bases and J by 3 bases; unmatched bases: 9. This CDR3 is built from 15 residues. Germline loops: CDR1 SGHTA, CDR2 FQGNSA. Written as DNA, the CDR3 is TGTGCCAGCAGCACCCTATCCGGGACAGGCTACGAGCAGTACTTC. Its protein is CASSTLSGTGYEQYF.

The chain is built from TRBV14 and TRBJ1-1; D is ambiguous. This CDR3 region has 15 residues. CDR1 is SGHDN and CDR2 is FVKESK in the germline V gene. V was cut by 0 bases and J by 3 bases, with 11 bases left in between. CDR3 nucleotides: TGTGCCAGCAGCCAAGATCGGATCTGGCACACTGAAGCTTTCTTT. It specifies CASSQDRIWHTEAFF.

This chain connects TRBV3-1 (or the pseudogene TRBV3-2) to TRBJ1-2; 9 positions agree with TRBD1. Germline lookup yields CDR1 LGHDT and CDR2 YNNKEL (reference sequence). CDR3 size: 18 residues. After removal of 4 bases from V and 3 bases from J, the junction contained 15 bases not matched to a gene. The CDR3 DNA follows: TGTGCCAGCAGCCCACCCTTAGGACAGGGGAACGCTTACTATGGCTACACCTTC. This sequence encodes CASSPPLGQGNAYYGYTF.

This chain connects TRBV19 to TRBJ2-7; 14 nucleotides line up with TRBD2. Germline V gene lookup returns CDR1 LNHDA and CDR2 SQIVND (reference sequence). The CDR3 runs 15 residues. The J segment lost 7 bases and the V segment lost 6 bases, leaving 8 bases of the junction unmatched. The CDR3 region has the DNA TGTGCCAGTAGGGGACTAGCGGGGGACCTCGGAGAGCAGTACTTC. The encoded protein is CASRGLAGDLGEQYF.

This chain connects TRBV6-4 to TRBJ2-1, with 10 bases lining up with TRBD2. Germline assignment: CDR1 MRHNA and CDR2 SNTAGT. This CDR3 comprises 15 residues. V dropped 4 bases and J dropped 5; count of bases not matched to a gene: 5. The CDR3 DNA reads TGTGCCAGCAGTGCACTAGCGGGGACTCACAATGAGCAGTTCTTC. Amino acid sequence: CASSALAGTHNEQFF.

The CDR3 nucleotides are TGCGCCAGCAGCCACGGAACACAGGCCGGCCAAGAGACCCAGTACTTC. Residues: CASSHGTQAGQETQYF. V usage is TRBV4-3 and J usage is TRBJ2-5; the D gene is possibly TRBD1 (5 bases). Germline V lookup: CDR1 LGHNA, CDR2 YSLEER. CDR3 length: 16 amino acids. Trimming shortened V by 3 bases and J by 1 base, and 15 bases separated the two germline ends.

The chain links TRBV6-2 or TRBV6-3 to TRBJ2-6, with D uncertain. Germline CDR1 is MNHEY and CDR2 is SVGEGT. The V end was cut by 4 bases, the J end by 1 base, with 11 bases between. The CDR3 spans 16 residues. In DNA, the CDR3 is TGTGCCAGCAGTTCCGCGGACGGGTCTGGGGCCAACGTCCTGACTTTC. The encoded protein is CASSSADGSGANVLTF.